This T cell receptor beta chain derives from a study of T cell repertoires in ileal Crohn's disease (dated by TCRdb to the late 2010s). At the level of the whole study: The median duration of disease was around 7.3 years, and at the time of surgery roughly 38% of patients were active smokers. The study was conducted in parallel with a multicentre cohort built to find predictors of early endoscopic recurrence after ileocolonic resection. TCR repertoire analysis was performed in a few dozen Crohn's disease patients drawn from a prospective multicentre cohort. A total of approximately 170 mucosal samples from 57 patients were sequenced, collected from several sites on the surgical specimen and at postoperative endoscopy. A Rutgeerts score higher than i0 was the definition used for endoscopic postoperative recurrence. All patients had surgery for a complication: stricturing disease in about 60% and penetrating disease in approximately 39%. Roughly half of the patients were given postoperative therapy, with 15 to 20 on anti-TNF agents and under 13 on thiopurines. General findings and caveats noted by the study authors: Only a subgroup of patients, of unstated size, had their mucosal CD4 and CD8 T cells sorted and sequenced. A significantly higher proportion of clonal expansions was observed in active smokers at surgery than in non-smokers (approximately 28% vs 17%, p=0.02). Endoscopic recurrence was linked to a higher percentage of high-frequency clones at surgery, and recurrence occurred in every patient whose clonality exceeded 26.8% (18/57). More high-frequency clones were carried by sorted CD8 T cells than by CD4 T cells, suggesting that mucosal expansions were mainly CD8.

Adults with ileal or ileocolonic Crohn's disease for whom ileocolonic resection was indicated were considered eligible. Whole ileal mucosal biopsies were stored frozen at -80°C before DNA extraction. Genomic DNA was extracted from frozen whole biopsies using a TRizol-based method and was quantified with a NanoDrop 2000 spectrophotometer. The CDR3 sequence holds 12 residues, the cysteine and phenylalanine included. Only CDR3 DNA is held: 36 bases, read in frame from base 1. V loses 8 bases of germline sequence and J loses 9 bases, and the interval between the two ends is 14 bases. The germline V gene encodes CDR1 MNHNS and CDR2 SASEGT. For commercial TCRB immunosequencing, around 500 nanograms of biopsy DNA were submitted for each sample. Adaptive Biotechnology amplified CDR3 regions from genomic DNA with a two-step multiplex PCR that controlled for amplification bias. Primers for every V and J gene segment were used in the first PCR, and barcodes and Illumina adapters were added in the second PCR. CDR3 libraries were sequenced on an Illumina instrument. The authors' pipeline ran thus. The analysis drew on both the pipelines supplied by the vendor and custom analysis of the raw data in R/Bioconductor running R version 3.3.0. Clonality, which ranges from 0 to 1, was calculated as the inverse of the normalised Shannon entropy across all productive clones. High-frequency clones were defined as the repertoire share of the top 100 clones, retaining only clones passing a 95% confidence test. Repertoire diversity was measured with the Simpson index, and overlap between samples was measured with the Morisita-Horn index. TCRdb provides this immuneACCESS table in a form limited to in-frame rearrangements. Some clones are lacking; in checked studies, under half of them reflect an unresolved V gene, and why the rest are absent is not known. V and J calls and clone size come straight from that table; D and trimming were deduced from the DNA. This sample is represented by 11,000 to 15,000 clones; about 73% of them were singletons. About 18% of the sample goes to the ten largest clones.

Turning to this clone: The target of this receptor is not known. No base-level quality is on record; no much larger clone is a single base apart.

This TCR came from an adult with Crohn's disease. The rearranged chain carries TRBV6-1 and TRBJ2-1; no D gene can be assigned with confidence. What was sequenced was ileal tissue. The sequence in DNA is TGTGCCAGCTTGAGTCTTAAGAGTGAGCAGTTCTTC. Its protein product is CASLSLKSEQFF.